Below, 25 T cell receptor beta chains from the same sample are listed, as sequenced in a study of T cell responses to AZD1222 COVID-19 vaccine. The method was immunoSEQ multiplex PCR; TCRdb's version includes in-frame clones alone and lacks a portion of them. The sample yields roughly 130,000 clones, approximately 90% seen once. Sequenced material: peripheral blood, taken 28 days after the second AZD1222 dose. These receptors came from an adult who received the AZD1222 COVID-19 vaccine.

The chain employs TRBV5-1 and TRBJ1-1, with D unresolved. Germline V CDR1 and CDR2: SGHRS, YFSETQ. This CDR3 region has 14 residues. V was cut by 1 base and J by 4 bases, with 11 bases left in between. DNA of the CDR3: TGCGCCAGCAGCTTGCTGGGCCGAGTCACTGAAGCTTTCTTT. It specifies CASSLLGRVTEAFF.

The chain recombines TRBV18 with TRBJ2-2, with a possible D match to TRBD1 (6 bases). V was clipped by 8 bases and J by 0 bases, with 10 bases between them. CDR1 is KGHSH, CDR2 LQKENI, per germline. This CDR3 region has 14 residues. CDR3 sequence reads: CASARGANTGELFF. DNA of the CDR3: TGTGCCAGCGCCAGGGGTGCGAACACCGGGGAGCTGTTTTTT.

The chain has TRBV28 and TRBJ1-6; D possibly corresponds to TRBD1 (6 bases). Trimming shortened V by 6 bases and J by 11 bases, and 11 bases separated the two germline ends. CDR3 length equals 12 residues. The V gene's germline CDR1 is MDHEN and CDR2 SYDVKM. CDR3 in DNA: TGTGCCAGCAGCGAGGGGGTAGCACCCCTCCACTTT. Protein product: CASSEGVAPLHF. Variable domain in full (rest from reference TRBV28 and TRBJ1-6): DVKVTQSSRYLVKRTGEKVFLECVQDMDHENMFWYRQDPGLGLRLIYFSYDVKMKEKGDIPEGYSVSREKKERFSLILESASTNQTSMYLCASSEGVAPLHFGNGTRLTVT.

V usage is TRBV19 and J usage is TRBJ2-3; TRBD2 might be the D (6 bases). The CDR3 is 15 residues long. Trimming shortened V by 7 bases and J by 1 base, and 15 bases separated the two germline ends. CDR1 LNHDA and CDR2 SQIVND come from the germline V gene (reference sequence). The CDR3, as DNA: TGTGCCAGTAACTCTGGGGGGAGCCGCACAGATACGCAGTATTTT. It encodes CASNSGGSRTDTQYF.

The chain joins TRBV19 to TRBJ1-1; D not certain. The V gene's germline CDR1 is LNHDA and CDR2 SQIVND (reference sequence). V was trimmed by 4 bases and J by 1 base, leaving 7 bases between them. CDR3 length: 13 amino acids. CDR3 sequence (DNA): TGTGCCAGTAGTACCCGGGGGAACACTGAAGCTTTCTTT. Translation: CASSTRGNTEAFF. The entire variable domain, with the rest obtained from reference TRBV19 and TRBJ1-1, is as follows: DGGITQSPKYLFRKEGQNVTLSCEQNLNHDAMYWYRQDPGQGLRLIYYSQIVNDFQKGDIAEGYSVSREKKESFPLTVTSAQKNPTAFYLCASSTRGNTEAFFGQGTRLTVV.

The rearrangement links TRBV7-2 to TRBJ2-2, with a tentative D call TRBD1 (5 bases). The germline CDR1 and CDR2 sequences are SGHTA and FQGNSA. The CDR3 extends over 14 amino acids. Trimming took off 4 bases at V and 3 bases at J, with 9 bases between the two ends. CDR3 sequence reads: CASSSLGDTGELFF. The CDR3 coding sequence is TGTGCCAGCAGCTCCCTAGGGGACACCGGGGAGCTGTTTTTT.

This clone has only one observation. The gene calls are TRBV4-2 and TRBJ2-1, with D perhaps TRBD2 (5 bases). Trimming took 5 bases from V and 10 from J, leaving 9 bases between them. Germline V gene sequence: CDR1 LGHNA, CDR2 YNFKEQ. CDR3 length: 11 residues. The DNA of the CDR3 is TGTGCCAGCAGCTTCCGGGGAGAGCAGTTCTTC. This sequence encodes CASSFRGEQFF.

This chain uses TRBV5-1 with TRBJ1-2; D is unclear. The ends were cut back, 4 bases at V and 6 bases at J, with 7 bases in the middle. The V gene's germline CDR1 is SGHRS and CDR2 YFSETQ. CDR3 size: 11 residues. The CDR3 loop is CASSERDGYTF. The CDR3 DNA follows: TGCGCCAGCAGCGAGAGGGATGGCTACACCTTC.

The CDR3 nucleotides read TGTGCCAGCAGCTTAAGGGACAGGGGAGGTGTCCCTGGGGCCAACGTCCTGACTTTC. This gives the protein CASSLRDRGGVPGANVLTF. The J gene is TRBJ2-6, the V gene TRBV7-9; 10 bases line up with TRBD1. Germline lookup yields CDR1 SEHNR and CDR2 FQNEAQ (reference sequence). CDR3 size: 19 residues. V trimming: 2 bases; J trimming: 2 bases; junction bases outside the gene matches: 9. The whole variable domain, remainder taken from reference TRBV7-9 and TRBJ2-6, is DTGVSQNPRHKITKRGQNVTFRCDPISEHNRLYWYRQTLGQGPEFLTYFQNEAQLEKSRLLSDRFSAERPKGSFSTLEIQRTEQGDSAMYLCASSLRDRGGVPGANVLTFGAGSRLTVL.

This chain links TRBV11-2 with TRBJ2-1; 11 bases are shared with TRBD2. Per the germline V gene, CDR1 is SGHAT and CDR2 is FQNNGV. The trim removed 0 bases at V and 10 bases at J, leaving 20 bases unmatched. The CDR3 has 20 amino acids. The CDR3 DNA reads as TGTGCCAGCAGCTTAGATGATTTACTAGCGGGAGAAAGGGTTTCCGGAGAGCAGTTCTTC. Encoded protein: CASSLDDLLAGERVSGEQFF. Full variable domain (remainder filled in from reference TRBV11-2 and TRBJ2-1): EAGVAQSPRYKIIEKRQSVAFWCNPISGHATLYWYQQILGQGPKLLIQFQNNGVVDDSQLPKDRFSAERLKGVDSTLKIQPAKLEDSAVYLCASSLDDLLAGERVSGEQFFGPGTRLTVL.

The rearrangement links TRBV13 to TRBJ2-7; D possibly matches TRBD1 or TRBD2 (5 bases each). V was pared by 3 bases and J by 6 bases, with 9 bases between. The CDR3 runs 12 residues. Germline V gives CDR1 PRHDT, CDR2 FYEKMQ (reference sequence). CDR3 in amino acids: CASSLSGPEQYF. The CDR3 DNA reads as TGTGCCAGCAGCTTGTCGGGACCCGAGCAGTACTTC.

The chain links TRBV7-2 to TRBJ1-3; TRBD1 agrees at 7 bases. CDR3 length: 15 amino acids. CDR1 is SGHTA, CDR2 FQGNSA, per germline. After removal of 4 bases from V and 1 base from J, the junction contained 4 bases not matched to a gene. The CDR3 region is CASSSTTGSGNTIYF. DNA for the CDR3: TGTGCCAGCAGCTCAACGACAGGGTCTGGAAACACCATATATTTT.

The rearrangement uses TRBV10-1 and TRBJ2-1, with a possible D match to TRBD2 (7 bases). The ends were cut back, 8 bases at V and 5 bases at J, with 13 bases in the middle. There are 13 residues in the CDR3. Germline V CDR1 and CDR2: WNHNN, SYGVQD (reference sequence). The CDR3 reads CASRGAPHNEQFF. The CDR3 bases are TGCGCCAGCCGGGGGGCTCCGCACAATGAGCAGTTCTTC.

The rearrangement joins TRBV12-3 or TRBV12-4 to TRBJ2-5, with D hard to call. The CDR3 spans 11 residues. V was shortened by 2 bases and J by 2 bases, with 0 bases between the two germline ends. The CDR3 nucleotides are TGTGCCAGCAGTTTACAAGAGACCCAGTACTTC. Translated: CASSLQETQYF.

This sequence joins TRBV14 and TRBJ2-7, with D uncertain. The germline CDR1 and CDR2 sequences are SGHDN and FVKESK. V shed 1 base and J shed 1 base, with 5 bases lying between them. The CDR3 length is 13 residues. CDR3 sequence reads: CASSQGLSYEQYF. In nucleotides, the CDR3 is TGTGCCAGCAGCCAAGGCTTGTCCTACGAGCAGTACTTC.

The V gene is TRBV27, the J gene TRBJ1-4; D gene unclear. CDR3 length equals 11 residues. Trimming pared 2 bases from V and 10 bases from J, leaving 5 bases between. Germline lookup yields CDR1 MNHEY and CDR2 SMNVEV (reference sequence). CDR3 sequence reads: CASSLAGKLFF. As DNA, the CDR3 is TGTGCCAGCAGTTTAGCCGGAAAACTGTTTTTT.

The chain couples TRBV7-3 to TRBJ2-3; TRBD1 is a possible D gene (6 bases). The CDR3 sequence is 14 residues long. The V end lost 3 bases, the J end lost 4 bases, and 11 bases lay between the germline ends. Germline-derived CDR1 and CDR2 are SGHTA and FQGTGA. Here the CDR3 reads CASSFNRGSDTQYF. The CDR3 DNA is TGTGCCAGCAGCTTCAATAGGGGGTCAGATACGCAGTATTTT.

The CDR3, as DNA: TGTGCCAGCAGCTTAGGGCCCCAAGAGACCCAGTACTTC. Its translation: CASSLGPQETQYF. The chain couples TRBV7-8 to TRBJ2-5; no reliable D call. The CDR3 covers 13 residues. Germline V gives CDR1 SGHVS, CDR2 FQNEAQ. V was shortened by 1 base and J by 1 base, with 4 bases between the two germline ends.

The chain employs TRBV3-1 (or the pseudogene TRBV3-2) and TRBJ1-5, with D perhaps TRBD1 (6 bases). Germline V gives CDR1 LGHDT, CDR2 YNNKEL (reference sequence). The CDR3 consists of 14 residues. V shed 3 bases and J shed 7 bases, with 13 bases lying between them. The CDR3 region is CASSHDIQGQPQHF. DNA of the CDR3: TGTGCCAGCAGCCATGACATACAGGGACAGCCCCAGCATTTT.

The CDR3 sequence: CASSTIQGRVVSLSGNTIYF. In DNA form, the CDR3 reads TGTGCCAGCAGCACCATACAGGGGAGGGTTGTCTCATTATCTGGAAACACCATATATTTT. This chain uses TRBV7-6 with TRBJ1-3, with 7 positions matching TRBD1. Germline CDR1 is SGHVS and CDR2 is FNYEAQ. Trimming removed 5 bases from V and 1 base from J; junction bases left unmatched: 20. The CDR3 spans 20 residues.

This sequence joins TRBV7-9 and TRBJ1-1; 9 bases are a match to TRBD1. V lost 5 bases to trimming and J lost 2 bases; unmatched junction nucleotides: 9. The germline CDR1 and CDR2 sequences are SEHNR and FQNEAQ (reference sequence). This CDR3 is built from 16 residues. This chain's CDR3 is CASSTHTGGPNTEAFF. CDR3 nucleotide sequence: TGTGCCAGCAGCACTCATACAGGGGGCCCCAACACTGAAGCTTTCTTT. Together with reference TRBV7-9 and TRBJ1-1, the CDR3 gives the full variable domain: DTGVSQNPRHKITKRGQNVTFRCDPISEHNRLYWYRQTLGQGPEFLTYFQNEAQLEKSRLLSDRFSAERPKGSFSTLEIQRTEQGDSAMYLCASSTHTGGPNTEAFFGQGTRLTVV.

The rearrangement joins TRBV14 to TRBJ1-1, with no clear D. V was pared by 3 bases and J by 4 bases, with 12 bases between. CDR3 length: 14 amino acids. The germline CDR1 and CDR2 sequences are SGHDN and FVKESK. The CDR3 DNA sequence: TGTGCCAGCAGCCAGTGGGGTGGCCCCACTGAAGCTTTCTTT. This translates into CASSQWGGPTEAFF.

The V and J genes are TRBV9 and TRBJ2-3, with no clear D. Germline values: CDR1 SGDLS, CDR2 YYNGEE. CDR3 length: 12 amino acids. Trimming cost V 3 bases and J 6 bases, with 8 bases left between them. CDR3 sequence (DNA): TGTGCCAGCAGCGGAGGATGGGATACGCAGTATTTT. Translated: CASSGGWDTQYF.

The J gene is TRBJ2-4, the V gene TRBV7-9; 7 positions match TRBD1. Germline CDR1 reads SEHNR; CDR2 reads FQNEAQ (reference sequence). This CDR3 has 11 amino acids. V lost 5 bases to trimming and J lost 15 bases; unmatched junction nucleotides: 7. CDR3 coding DNA: TGTGCCAGCAGCCCTGGACAGGTCCCGTACTTC. The encoded protein is CASSPGQVPYF.

The rearrangement links TRBV27 to TRBJ2-7; 11 nucleotides align to TRBD2. The CDR3 totals 17 residues. V dropped 4 bases and J dropped 3; count of bases not matched to a gene: 11. Germline V gives CDR1 MNHEY, CDR2 SMNVEV (reference sequence). The CDR3 loop reads CASSSRPGLAVNYEQYF. In nucleotides, the CDR3 is TGTGCCAGCAGTTCCCGGCCGGGACTAGCGGTAAACTACGAGCAGTACTTC.